Reported below is one TCR beta chain. What it recognizes is unknown. A junction boundary mismatches the germline segment, possibly from a read error. Profiling relied on immunoSEQ multiplex PCR, and the TCRdb table lists in-frame clones only, not all of them. The data show roughly 130,000 clones, about 87% seen once. The data stem from a study of radiotherapy plus CTLA-4 blockade in lung cancer. Study context: In roughly 19% of patients, objective responses were seen; about 30% had disease control. The study's findings and limits: Response, reportedly, was best predicted by interferon-beta along with early blood T cell clone dynamics.

This CDR3 spans 12 amino acids. CDR1 is SEHNR and CDR2 is FQNEAQ in the germline V gene (reference sequence). Participants had chemo-refractory metastatic non-small-cell lung cancer and were treated with focal radiation plus ipilimumab CTLA-4 blockade. This TCR derives from a human donor with non-small cell lung cancer that progressed on radiotherapy plus ipilimumab. The rearrangement links TRBV7-9 to TRBJ1-1, with a possible D match to TRBD1 (5 bases). The source was peripheral blood, collected from a patient treated with radiotherapy plus ipilimumab. Here the CDR3 reads CASSPIGGEGFF. DNA for the CDR3: TGTGCCAGCAGCCCAATTGGGGGGGAAGGTTTCTTT.